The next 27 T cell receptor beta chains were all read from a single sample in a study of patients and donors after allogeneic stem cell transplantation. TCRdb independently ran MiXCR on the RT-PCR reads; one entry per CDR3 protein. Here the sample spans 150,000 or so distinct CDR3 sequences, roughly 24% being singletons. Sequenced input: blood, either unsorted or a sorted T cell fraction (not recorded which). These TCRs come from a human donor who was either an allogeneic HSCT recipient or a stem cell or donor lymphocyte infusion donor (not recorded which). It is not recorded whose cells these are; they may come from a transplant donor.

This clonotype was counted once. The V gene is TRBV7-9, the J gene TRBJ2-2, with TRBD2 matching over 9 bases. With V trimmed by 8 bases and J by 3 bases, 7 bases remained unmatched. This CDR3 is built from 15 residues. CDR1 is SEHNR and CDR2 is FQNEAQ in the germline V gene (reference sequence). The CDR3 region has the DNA TGTGCCAGCGGCGAGACTAGCGGAGACACCGGGGAGCTGTTTTTT. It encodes CASGETSGDTGELFF.

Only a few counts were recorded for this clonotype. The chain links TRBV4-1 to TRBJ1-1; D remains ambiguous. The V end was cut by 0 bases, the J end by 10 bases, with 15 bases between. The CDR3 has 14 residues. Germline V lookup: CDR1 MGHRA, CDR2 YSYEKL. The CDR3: CASSQDWPSPGAFF. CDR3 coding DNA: TGCGCCAGCAGCCAAGATTGGCCTTCCCCTGGAGCTTTCTTT.

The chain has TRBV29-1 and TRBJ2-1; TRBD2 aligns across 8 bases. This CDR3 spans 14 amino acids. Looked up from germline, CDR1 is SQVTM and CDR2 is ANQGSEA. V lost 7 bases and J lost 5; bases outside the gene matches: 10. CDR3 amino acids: CSALLAERHNEQFF. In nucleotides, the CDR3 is TGCAGCGCCTTACTAGCGGAGCGTCACAATGAGCAGTTCTTC.

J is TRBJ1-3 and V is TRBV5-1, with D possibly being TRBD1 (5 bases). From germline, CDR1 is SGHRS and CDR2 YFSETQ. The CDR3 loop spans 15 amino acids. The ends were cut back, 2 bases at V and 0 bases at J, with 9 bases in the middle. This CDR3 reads CASSFGTGSGNTIYF. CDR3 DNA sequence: TGCGCCAGCAGCTTTGGGACGGGCTCTGGAAACACCATATATTTT.

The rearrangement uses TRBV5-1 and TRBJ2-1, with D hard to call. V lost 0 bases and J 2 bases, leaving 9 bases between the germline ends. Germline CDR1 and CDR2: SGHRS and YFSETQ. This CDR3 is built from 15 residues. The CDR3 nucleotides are TGCGCCAGCAGCTTGGAGGCGGTAACCTACAATGAGCAGTTCTTC. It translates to CASSLEAVTYNEQFF.

The CDR3 DNA follows: TGTGCCAGCAGCTCACCAGAACTAGCGGGTATCCCAGATACGCAGTATTTT. Its translation: CASSSPELAGIPDTQYF. This chain connects TRBV13 to TRBJ2-3; 9 nucleotides agree with TRBD2. Germline CDR1 and CDR2: PRHDT and FYEKMQ (reference sequence). CDR3 length: 17 residues. Trimming cost V 4 bases and J 4 bases; bases outside gene matches: 12.

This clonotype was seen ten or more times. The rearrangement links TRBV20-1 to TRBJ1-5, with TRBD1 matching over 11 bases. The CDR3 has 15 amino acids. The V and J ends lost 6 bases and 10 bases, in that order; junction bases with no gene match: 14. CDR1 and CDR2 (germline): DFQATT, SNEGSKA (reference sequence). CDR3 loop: CSAEPGTGGGSPQHF. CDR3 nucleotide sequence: TGCAGTGCCGAACCGGGGACAGGGGGGGGAAGTCCCCAGCATTTT.

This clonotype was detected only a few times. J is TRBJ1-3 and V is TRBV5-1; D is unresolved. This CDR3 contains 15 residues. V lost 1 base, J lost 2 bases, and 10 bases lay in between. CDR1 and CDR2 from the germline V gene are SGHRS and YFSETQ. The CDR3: CASSLSPDTGNTIYF. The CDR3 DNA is TGCGCCAGCAGCTTGTCCCCAGATACTGGAAACACCATATATTTT.

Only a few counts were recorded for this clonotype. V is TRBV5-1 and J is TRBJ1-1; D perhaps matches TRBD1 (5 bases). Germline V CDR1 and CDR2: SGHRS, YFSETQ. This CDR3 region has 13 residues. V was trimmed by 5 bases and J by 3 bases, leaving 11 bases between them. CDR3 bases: TGCGCCAGCAGACTCCGGGACGACACTGAAGCTTTCTTT. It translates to CASRLRDDTEAFF.

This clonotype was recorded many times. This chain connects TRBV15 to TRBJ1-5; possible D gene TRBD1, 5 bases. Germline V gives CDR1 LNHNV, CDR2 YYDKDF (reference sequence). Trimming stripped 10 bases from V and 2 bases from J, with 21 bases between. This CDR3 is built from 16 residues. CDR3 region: CAIRDGRDLGNQPQHF. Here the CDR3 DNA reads TGTGCCATACGGGACGGACGGGATTTGGGCAATCAGCCCCAGCATTTT.

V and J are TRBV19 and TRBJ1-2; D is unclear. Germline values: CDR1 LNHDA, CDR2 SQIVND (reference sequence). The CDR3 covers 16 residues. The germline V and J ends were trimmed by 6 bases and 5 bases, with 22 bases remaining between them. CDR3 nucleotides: TGTGCCAGTAGACGGGTGGCAGGCCTTTTACGATATGGCTACACCTTC. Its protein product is CASRRVAGLLRYGYTF.

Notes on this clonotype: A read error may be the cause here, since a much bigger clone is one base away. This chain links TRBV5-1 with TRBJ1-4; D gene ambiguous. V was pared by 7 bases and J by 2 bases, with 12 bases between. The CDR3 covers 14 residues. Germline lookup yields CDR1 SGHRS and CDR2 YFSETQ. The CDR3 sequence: CASSLVVTNEKLFF. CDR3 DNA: TGCGCCAGCTCCTTAGTTGTGACTAATGAAAAACTGTTTTTT.

In DNA, the CDR3 is TGCGCCAGCAGCTTGGGCCCGCAGGGTTACGAGCAGTACTTC. The encoded protein is CASSLGPQGYEQYF. The rearrangement uses TRBV5-1 and TRBJ2-7; D perhaps matches TRBD1 (5 bases). Germline values: CDR1 SGHRS, CDR2 YFSETQ. This CDR3 is built from 14 residues. Trimming pared 0 bases from V and 4 bases from J, leaving 11 bases between.

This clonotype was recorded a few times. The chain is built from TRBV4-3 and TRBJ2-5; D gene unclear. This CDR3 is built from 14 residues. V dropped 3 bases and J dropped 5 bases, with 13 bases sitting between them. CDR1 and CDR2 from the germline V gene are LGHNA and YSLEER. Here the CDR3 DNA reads TGCGCCAGCAGCCAGTACAAAGAGGAGGAGACCCAGTACTTC. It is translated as CASSQYKEEETQYF.

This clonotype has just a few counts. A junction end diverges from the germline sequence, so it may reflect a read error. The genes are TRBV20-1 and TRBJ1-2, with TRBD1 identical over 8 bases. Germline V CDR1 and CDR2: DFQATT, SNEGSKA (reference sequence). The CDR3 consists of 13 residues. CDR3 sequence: CSARDRGYYGYTF. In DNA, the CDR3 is TGCAGTGCTCGAGACAGGGGTTACTATGGCTACACCTTC.

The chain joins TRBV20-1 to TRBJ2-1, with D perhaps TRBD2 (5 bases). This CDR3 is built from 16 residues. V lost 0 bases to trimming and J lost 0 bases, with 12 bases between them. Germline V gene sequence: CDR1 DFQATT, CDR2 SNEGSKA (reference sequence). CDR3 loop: CSARDRTLSSYNEQFF. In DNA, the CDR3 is TGCAGTGCTAGAGATCGGACTTTGAGCTCCTACAATGAGCAGTTCTTC.

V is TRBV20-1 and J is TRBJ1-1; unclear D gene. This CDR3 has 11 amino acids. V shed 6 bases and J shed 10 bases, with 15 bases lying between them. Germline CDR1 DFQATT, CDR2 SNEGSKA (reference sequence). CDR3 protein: CSAPSLVPAFF. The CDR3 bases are TGCAGTGCCCCGTCTCTAGTGCCAGCTTTCTTT.

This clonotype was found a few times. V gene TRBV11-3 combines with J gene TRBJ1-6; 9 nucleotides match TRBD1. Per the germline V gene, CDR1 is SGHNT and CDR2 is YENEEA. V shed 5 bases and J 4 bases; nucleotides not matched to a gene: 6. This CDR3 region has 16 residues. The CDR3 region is CASSPPGQGYNSPLHF. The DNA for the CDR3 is TGTGCCAGCAGCCCTCCGGGACAGGGATATAATTCACCCCTCCACTTT.

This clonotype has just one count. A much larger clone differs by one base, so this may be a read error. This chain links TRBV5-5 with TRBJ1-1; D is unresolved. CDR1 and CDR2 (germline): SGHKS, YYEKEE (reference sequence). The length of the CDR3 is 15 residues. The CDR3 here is CASSLAVRPNTVAFF. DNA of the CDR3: TGTGCCAGCAGCTTGGCTGTCCGACCGAACACTGTAGCTTTCTTT.

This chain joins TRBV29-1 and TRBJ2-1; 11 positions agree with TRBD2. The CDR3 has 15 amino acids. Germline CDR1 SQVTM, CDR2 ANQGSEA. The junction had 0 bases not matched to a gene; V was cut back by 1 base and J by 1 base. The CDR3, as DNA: TGCAGCGTTGAAGGACTAGCGGGGTCCTACAATGAGCAGTTCTTC. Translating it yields CSVEGLAGSYNEQFF.

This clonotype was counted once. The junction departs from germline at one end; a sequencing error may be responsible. CDR3 DNA: TGCGCCGGCAGCTCAAGAGATAACTACGAGCAGTACTTC. Protein sequence: CAGSSRDNYEQYF. This chain joins TRBV5-1 and TRBJ2-7; D unclear. Looked up from germline, CDR1 is SGHRS and CDR2 is YFSETQ. This CDR3 contains 13 residues.

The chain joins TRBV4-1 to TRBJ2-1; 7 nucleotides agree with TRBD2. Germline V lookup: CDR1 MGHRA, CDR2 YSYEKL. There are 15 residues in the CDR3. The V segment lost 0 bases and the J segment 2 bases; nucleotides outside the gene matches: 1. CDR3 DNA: TGCGCCAGCAGCCAAGAGGGGGGGACCTACAATGAGCAGTTCTTC. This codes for CASSQEGGTYNEQFF.

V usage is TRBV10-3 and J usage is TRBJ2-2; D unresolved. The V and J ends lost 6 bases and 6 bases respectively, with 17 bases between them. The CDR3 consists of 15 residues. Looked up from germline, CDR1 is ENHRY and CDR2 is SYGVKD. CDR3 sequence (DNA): TGTGCCATCAGAGAAGGGCGGCAATCTTCCGGGGAGCTGTTTTTT. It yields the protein CAIREGRQSSGELFF.

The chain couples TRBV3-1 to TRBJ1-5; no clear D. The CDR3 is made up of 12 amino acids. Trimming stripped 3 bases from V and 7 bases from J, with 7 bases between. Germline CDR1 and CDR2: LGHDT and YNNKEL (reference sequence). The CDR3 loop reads CASSQLGQPQHF. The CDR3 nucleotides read TGTGCCAGCAGCCAGTTGGGCCAGCCCCAGCATTTT.

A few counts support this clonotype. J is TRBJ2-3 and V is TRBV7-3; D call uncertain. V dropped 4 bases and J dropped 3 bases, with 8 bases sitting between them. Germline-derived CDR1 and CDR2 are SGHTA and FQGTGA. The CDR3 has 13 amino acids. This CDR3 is CASSSPGTDTQYF. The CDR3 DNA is TGTGCCAGCAGCTCCCCCGGGACAGATACGCAGTATTTT. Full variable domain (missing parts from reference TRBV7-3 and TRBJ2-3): GAGVSQTPSNKVTEKGKYVELRCDPISGHTALYWYRQSLGQGPEFLIYFQGTGAADDSGLPNDRFFAVRPEGSVSTLKIQRTERGDSAVYLCASSSPGTDTQYFGPGTRLTVL.

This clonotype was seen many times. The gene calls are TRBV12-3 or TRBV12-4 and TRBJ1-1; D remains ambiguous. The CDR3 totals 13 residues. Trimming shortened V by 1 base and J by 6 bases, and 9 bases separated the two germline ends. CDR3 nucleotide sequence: TGTGCCAGCAGTTTAGTGATGGGCTCTGAAGCTTTCTTT. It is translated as CASSLVMGSEAFF.

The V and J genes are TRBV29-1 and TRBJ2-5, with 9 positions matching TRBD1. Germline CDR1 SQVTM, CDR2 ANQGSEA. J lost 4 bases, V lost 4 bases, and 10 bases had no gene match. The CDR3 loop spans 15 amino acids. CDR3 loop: CSVGVGTGSPETQYF. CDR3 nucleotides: TGCAGCGTTGGGGTAGGGACAGGGTCCCCAGAGACCCAGTACTTC.